This T cell receptor beta chain was obtained from a study of blood T cell repertoires in COVID-19. The CDR3 totals 15 residues. With 4 bases clipped from V and 4 bases from J, the junction kept 7 bases outside the gene matches. Germline V gene sequence: CDR1 SGHRS, CDR2 YFSETQ. Clones were sequenced by immunoSEQ multiplex PCR, and TCRdb holds only the in-frame ones, with some missing. The sample yields a few hundred thousand clones, more than 75% seen once. Sequencing used peripheral blood. This chain connects TRBV5-1 to TRBJ2-7, with 11 bases that match TRBD2. This TCR was recovered from a woman in her thirties or forties who had recovered from COVID-19. The CDR3 sequence: CASSSGTSGWYEQYF. The CDR3 coding sequence is TGCGCCAGCAGCAGCGGGACTAGCGGATGGTACGAGCAGTACTTC.